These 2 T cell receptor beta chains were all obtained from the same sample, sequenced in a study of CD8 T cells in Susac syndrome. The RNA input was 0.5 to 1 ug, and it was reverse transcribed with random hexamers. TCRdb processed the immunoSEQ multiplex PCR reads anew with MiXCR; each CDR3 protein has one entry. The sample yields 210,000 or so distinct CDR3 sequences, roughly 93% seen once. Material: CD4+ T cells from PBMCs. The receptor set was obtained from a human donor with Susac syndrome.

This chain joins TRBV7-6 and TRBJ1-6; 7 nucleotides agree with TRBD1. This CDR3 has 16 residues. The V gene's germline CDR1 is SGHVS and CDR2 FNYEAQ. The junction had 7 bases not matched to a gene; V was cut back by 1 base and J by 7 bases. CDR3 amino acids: CASSLGNRGRNSPLHF. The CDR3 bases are TGTGCCAGCAGCTTAGGGAACAGGGGCCGGAATTCACCCCTCCACTTT.

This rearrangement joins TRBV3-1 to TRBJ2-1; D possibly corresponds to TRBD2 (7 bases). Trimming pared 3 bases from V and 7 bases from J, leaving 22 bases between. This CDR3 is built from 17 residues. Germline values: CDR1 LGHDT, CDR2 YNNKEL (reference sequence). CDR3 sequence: CASSQRPLVGGGNEQFF. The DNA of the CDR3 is TGTGCCAGCAGCCAGCGACCCTTGGTGGGAGGGGGAAATGAGCAGTTCTTC.